This TCR beta chain originates from a study of cytomegalovirus exposure and HLA in healthy donors. Findings and limits, study-wide: According to an earlier analysis, most TCR beta V segments yielded productive rearrangements about 90% or about 30% of the time. Rarity characterized most TCR sequences, yet some public TCRs appeared in many donors. Presence/absence analyses treated sequencing depth as roughly uniform across donors. The classifier reportedly diagnosed cytomegalovirus status with high sensitivity and specificity.

About this clone: Antigen: not known.

The PCR was carried out with 60 Vbeta primers and 13 Jbeta primers. Data came from immunoSEQ multiplex PCR; TCRdb stores just in-frame clones and leaves some out. This sample has approximately 200,000 clones, with over 75% found just once. The TCR originated in a woman aged 50 to 65 in good health and CMV-seronegative. Input material: PBMCs.

As DNA, the CDR3 is TGTGCCAGCACCACCCTAGCGAGCGGCAGCACAGATACGCAGTATTTT. It specifies CASTTLASGSTDTQYF. This chain links TRBV5-5 with TRBJ2-3; possible D gene TRBD2, 6 bases. V was clipped by 6 bases and J by 0 bases, with 17 bases between them. This CDR3 contains 16 residues. The germline V gene has CDR1 SGHKS and CDR2 YYEKEE (reference sequence).